The 18 T cell receptor beta chains listed next were all sequenced from one sample in a study of shared clonotypes between healthy human individuals. Clones were sequenced by immunoSEQ multiplex PCR, and TCRdb holds only the in-frame ones, with some missing. Among nearly 1,000,000 clones listed, over 60% were seen once. Sequenced: memory CD4+ T cells sorted from blood. The subset was: CD45RA-negative fraction. The receptors were sampled from a man aged 18 to 35 in good health.

The rearrangement joins TRBV29-1 to TRBJ2-5; TRBD2 is a possible D gene (6 bases). Germline V gives CDR1 SQVTM, CDR2 ANQGSEA. The ends were cut back, 7 bases at V and 3 bases at J, with 12 bases in the middle. The CDR3 has 12 amino acids. The CDR3 is CSGARGKETQYF. CDR3 coding DNA: TGCAGCGGGGCTCGGGGGAAAGAGACCCAGTACTTC.

The rearrangement joins TRBV29-1 to TRBJ1-4; D may be TRBD1 (5 bases). Per the germline V gene, CDR1 is SQVTM and CDR2 is ANQGSEA. V dropped 4 bases and J dropped 10 bases, with 13 bases sitting between them. This CDR3 has 12 residues. CDR3 sequence (DNA): TGCAGCGTTGGGGCAGGGAAGGGAAAACTGTTTTTT. Amino acids: CSVGAGKGKLFF.

This chain uses TRBV7-2 with TRBJ1-2; weak D call: TRBD1 (5 bases). Germline V gene sequence: CDR1 SGHTA, CDR2 FQGNSA. V lost 1 base and J 7 bases, leaving 13 bases between the germline ends. This CDR3 spans 14 amino acids. The CDR3: CASSLGDRRSGYTF. CDR3 nucleotides: TGTGCCAGCAGCTTAGGTGACAGAAGAAGTGGCTACACCTTC.

The rearrangement uses TRBV6-1 and TRBJ2-1; the match to TRBD1 covers 10 bases. This CDR3 is built from 14 residues. The germline gives CDR1 MNHNS, CDR2 SASEGT. With V trimmed by 7 bases and J by 4 bases, 4 bases remained unmatched. CDR3 DNA sequence: TGTGCCAGCACCGGACAGGGGGTATACAATGAGCAGTTCTTC. Residues: CASTGQGVYNEQFF.

V and J are TRBV9 and TRBJ2-3, with 7 bases that match TRBD2. The V gene end was trimmed by 4 bases and the J gene end by 2 bases; junction bases not matched to a gene: 19. Germline-derived CDR1 and CDR2 are SGDLS and YYNGEE. This CDR3 contains 19 residues. This chain's CDR3 is CASSPSGGALLSTTDTQYF. For the CDR3, the DNA is TGTGCCAGCAGCCCTAGCGGCGGTGCACTACTCTCGACCACAGATACGCAGTATTTT. Full variable domain (outside the CDR3, taken from reference TRBV9 and TRBJ2-3): DSGVTQTPKHLITATGQRVTLRCSPRSGDLSVYWYQQSLDQGLQFLIQYYNGEERAKGNILERFSAQQFPDLHSELNLSSLELGDSALYFCASSPSGGALLSTTDTQYFGPGTRLTVL.

The rearrangement links TRBV27 to TRBJ2-5; no clear D. Trimming cost V 4 bases and J 8 bases, with 17 bases left between them. Germline loops: CDR1 MNHEY, CDR2 SMNVEV (reference sequence). The CDR3 contains 14 residues. The CDR3 bases are TGTGCCAGCAGTTCGAAGTCGGCCCTCTCAACCCAGTACTTC. Amino acids: CASSSKSALSTQYF.

This clone was seen only once. The genes are TRBV7-9 and TRBJ2-2; D might be TRBD2 (6 bases). The CDR3 has 15 residues. The V and J ends lost 5 bases and 2 bases respectively, with 12 bases between them. Germline-derived CDR1 and CDR2 are SEHNR and FQNEAQ (reference sequence). CDR3 sequence: CASSDGTLNTGELFF. The CDR3 bases are TGTGCCAGCAGCGACGGGACTCTAAACACCGGGGAGCTGTTTTTT.

The J gene is TRBJ2-2, the V gene TRBV7-2; tentatively, D is TRBD2 (6 bases). Trimming stripped 2 bases from V and 7 bases from J, with 8 bases between. The germline CDR1 and CDR2 sequences are SGHTA and FQGNSA. The CDR3 runs to 13 residues. The CDR3 DNA reads TGTGCCAGCAGCTTACTGGGAGGCGGGGAGCTGTTTTTT. Its translation: CASSLLGGGELFF. Full variable domain (missing parts from reference TRBV7-2 and TRBJ2-2): GAGVSQSPSNKVTEKGKDVELRCDPISGHTALYWYRQSLGQGLEFLIYFQGNSAPDKSGLPSDRFSAERTGGSVSTLTIQRTQQEDSAVYLCASSLLGGGELFFGEGSRLTVL.

V and J are TRBV18 and TRBJ1-1; 9 bases map to TRBD1. The CDR3 runs to 19 residues. V lost 3 bases to trimming and J lost 1 base; unmatched junction nucleotides: 15. Germline values: CDR1 KGHSH, CDR2 LQKENI. The CDR3 loop is CASSPPRRDRAPPNTEAFF. The CDR3 DNA is TGTGCCAGCTCACCCCCGAGGCGGGACAGGGCCCCCCCGAACACTGAAGCTTTCTTT.

The rearrangement uses TRBV10-3 and TRBJ1-6; no reliable D call. V was pared by 2 bases and J by 8 bases, with 4 bases between. From germline, CDR1 is ENHRY and CDR2 SYGVKD. CDR3 size: 12 residues. In nucleotides, the CDR3 is TGTGCCATCAGTGAGGGGTATTCACCCCTCCACTTT. It encodes CAISEGYSPLHF.

This clone showed up just a few times. The sample carries other DNA sequences with the same CDR3. The CDR3 region has the DNA TGTGCCAGCTCACCGGGGAGCCCCCGGGAGACCCAGTACTTC. The encoded protein is CASSPGSPRETQYF. The chain combines TRBV18 with TRBJ2-5, with D possibly TRBD2 on 5 matching bases. In germline, CDR1 is KGHSH, CDR2 LQKENI. CDR3 length equals 14 residues. V lost 3 bases to trimming and J lost 5 bases, with 13 bases between them.

The rearrangement joins TRBV30 to TRBJ2-3, with D maybe TRBD2 (5 bases). Between the trimmed V and J ends, which lost 4 bases and 12 bases, there was a span of 17 bases. This CDR3 contains 12 residues. Germline V gene sequence: CDR1 GTSNPN, CDR2 SVGIG (reference sequence). DNA of the CDR3: TGTGCCTGGACCCCCCCCCGGGGAATCCAGTATTTT. This translates into CAWTPPRGIQYF.

Note on this clone: This likely stems from a read error, as it lies one base from a far larger clone. In the same sample, other DNA sequences code for this CDR3. The CDR3 nucleotides read TGTGCCAGCAGCCCTGGGGGCTACGAGCAGTACTTC. Translated, it gives CASSPGGYEQYF. The chain carries TRBV11-3 and TRBJ2-7, with D possibly called TRBD1 or TRBD2 (5 bases each). The CDR3 contains 12 residues. Trimming left V 5 bases short and J 3 bases short, with 8 bases between. Germline CDR1 SGHNT, CDR2 YENEEA.

V gene TRBV30 combines with J gene TRBJ2-7; a weak D match, TRBD1 (6 bases). Trimming cost V 2 bases and J 10 bases, with 15 bases left between them. Germline-derived CDR1 and CDR2 are GTSNPN and SVGIG (reference sequence). The CDR3 spans 12 residues. The DNA for the CDR3 is TGTGCCTGGAGTACTACAGGGTCAGGACAGTACTTC. It codes for CAWSTTGSGQYF.

V is TRBV6-1 and J is TRBJ1-5; 8 positions agree with TRBD1. Germline V lookup: CDR1 MNHNS, CDR2 SASEGT. J lost 3 bases, V lost 0 bases, and 4 bases had no gene match. CDR3 length: 16 residues. CDR3 loop: CASSEAPGGSNQPQHF. CDR3 nucleotide sequence: TGTGCCAGCAGTGAAGCTCCAGGGGGCTCCAATCAGCCCCAGCATTTT.

J is TRBJ2-7 and V is TRBV7-8; D not certain. V lost 1 base, J lost 3 bases, and 7 bases lay in between. CDR1 is SGHVS and CDR2 is FQNEAQ in the germline V gene. CDR3 size: 13 residues. The CDR3 DNA sequence: TGTGCCAGCAGCTTAGAGGGCGTCTACGAGCAGTACTTC. It encodes CASSLEGVYEQYF.

The chain carries TRBV5-1 and TRBJ1-1; 9 positions match TRBD1. In germline, CDR1 is SGHRS, CDR2 YFSETQ. Trimming at V came to 1 base and at J to 4 bases, leaving 8 bases not matched to a gene. The CDR3 is 16 residues long. CDR3 DNA sequence: TGCGCCAGCAGCTTGTTATCTGTGGGACAGGGCACTGAAGCTTTCTTT. It yields the protein CASSLLSVGQGTEAFF.

The chain is built from TRBV4-2 and TRBJ1-2; 8 nucleotides agree with TRBD1. CDR1 is LGHNA, CDR2 YNFKEQ, per germline. This CDR3 has 16 residues. V lost 1 base, J lost 6 bases, and 10 bases stayed unmatched. CDR3 bases: TGTGCCAGCAGCCAAGCCCCTCTGACAGGGGAAGATGGCTACACCTTC. Translating gives CASSQAPLTGEDGYTF.